Listed here is a single TCR beta chain. The data were obtained in a study of blood T cell repertoires in COVID-19. As for the study in general: From the United States, Italy and Spain came samples of acute and convalescent COVID-19. Sources were T cells, B-cell-depleted T cells, or PBMCs; the material itself was cDNA or gDNA.

Authors' methods: Nucleated cell counts were estimated from reference gene primer amplification. Produced via immunoSEQ multiplex PCR; TCRdb's table is partial and in-frame only. V, J and clone size derive from that table, while D and trimming were established from the DNA sequence. The sample lists under 300,000 clones, roughly nine tenths occurring once. CDR1 SNHLY and CDR2 FYNNEI come from the germline V gene. CDR3 length: 13 residues. The V gene lost 8 bases and the J gene lost 2 bases, with 12 bases spanning the gap. Sequencing used peripheral blood. The rearrangement links TRBV2 to TRBJ1-1; D not certain. This clonotype was sampled from a man aged 55 to 70 who had recovered from COVID-19. CDR3: CASCLSPNTEAFF. The CDR3 coding sequence is TGTGCCAGCTGTCTTTCTCCTAACACTGAAGCTTTCTTT.